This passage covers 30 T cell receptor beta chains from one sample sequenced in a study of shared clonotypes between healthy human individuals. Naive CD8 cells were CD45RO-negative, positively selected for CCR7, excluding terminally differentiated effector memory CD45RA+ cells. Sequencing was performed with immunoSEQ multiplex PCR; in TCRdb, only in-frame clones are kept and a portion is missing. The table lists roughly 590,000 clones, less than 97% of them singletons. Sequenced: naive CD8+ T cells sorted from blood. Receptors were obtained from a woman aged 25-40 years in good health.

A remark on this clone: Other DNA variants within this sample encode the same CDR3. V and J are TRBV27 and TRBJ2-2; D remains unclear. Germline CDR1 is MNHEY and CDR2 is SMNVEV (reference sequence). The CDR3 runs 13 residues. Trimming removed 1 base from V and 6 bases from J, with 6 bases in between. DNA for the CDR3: TGTGCCAGCAGTTTATTGGGTCCCGGGGAGCTGTTTTTT. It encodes CASSLLGPGELFF.

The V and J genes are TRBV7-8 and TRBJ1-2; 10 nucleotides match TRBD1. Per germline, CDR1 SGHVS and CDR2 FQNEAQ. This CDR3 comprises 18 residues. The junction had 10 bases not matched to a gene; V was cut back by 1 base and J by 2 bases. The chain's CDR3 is CASSLEAGQGRWNYGYTF. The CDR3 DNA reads TGTGCCAGCAGCTTAGAGGCGGGACAGGGGCGTTGGAACTATGGCTACACCTTC.

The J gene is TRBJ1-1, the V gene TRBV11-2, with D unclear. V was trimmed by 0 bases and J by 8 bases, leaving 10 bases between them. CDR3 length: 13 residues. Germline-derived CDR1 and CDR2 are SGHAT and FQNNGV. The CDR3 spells CASSLESITEAFF. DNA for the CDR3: TGTGCCAGCAGCTTAGAATCCATCACCGAAGCTTTCTTT.

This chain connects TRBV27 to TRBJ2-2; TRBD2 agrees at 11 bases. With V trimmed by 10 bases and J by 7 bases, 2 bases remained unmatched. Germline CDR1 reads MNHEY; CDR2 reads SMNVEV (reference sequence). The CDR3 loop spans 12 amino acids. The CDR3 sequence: CAILAGGGELFF. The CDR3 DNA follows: TGTGCCATCCTAGCGGGAGGCGGGGAGCTGTTTTTT.

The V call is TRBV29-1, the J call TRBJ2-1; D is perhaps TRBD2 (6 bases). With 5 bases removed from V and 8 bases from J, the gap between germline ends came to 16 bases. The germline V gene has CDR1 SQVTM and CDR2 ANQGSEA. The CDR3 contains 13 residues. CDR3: CSVSHVRRDEQFF. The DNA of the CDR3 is TGCAGCGTTTCTCATGTCAGGAGGGATGAGCAGTTCTTC.

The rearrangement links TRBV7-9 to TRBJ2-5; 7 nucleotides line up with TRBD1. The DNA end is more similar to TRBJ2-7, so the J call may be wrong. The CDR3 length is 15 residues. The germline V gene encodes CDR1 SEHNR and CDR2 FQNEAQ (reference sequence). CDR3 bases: TGTGCCAGCAGCCCCGACAGGGACACCCCCTACGAGCAGTACTTC. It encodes CASSPDRDTPYEQYF.

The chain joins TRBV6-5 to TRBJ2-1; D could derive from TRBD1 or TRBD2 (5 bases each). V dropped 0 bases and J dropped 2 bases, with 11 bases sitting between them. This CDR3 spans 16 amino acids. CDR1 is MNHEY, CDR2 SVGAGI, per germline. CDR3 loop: CASSYSPRGAYNEQFF. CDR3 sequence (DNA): TGTGCCAGCAGTTACTCGCCCCGAGGGGCCTACAATGAGCAGTTCTTC.

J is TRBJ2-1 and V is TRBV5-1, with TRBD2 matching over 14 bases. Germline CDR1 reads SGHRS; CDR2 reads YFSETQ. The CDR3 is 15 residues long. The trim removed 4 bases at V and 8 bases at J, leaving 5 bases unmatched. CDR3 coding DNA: TGCGCCAGCAGCGACCTGGGACTAGCGGGAGATGAGCAGTTCTTC. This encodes CASSDLGLAGDEQFF.

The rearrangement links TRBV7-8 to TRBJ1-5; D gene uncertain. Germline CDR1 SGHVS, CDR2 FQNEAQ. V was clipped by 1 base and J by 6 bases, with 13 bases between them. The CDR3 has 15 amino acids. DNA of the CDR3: TGTGCCAGCAGCTTAGACGGGAGAATGGGTCAGCCCCAGCATTTT. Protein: CASSLDGRMGQPQHF.

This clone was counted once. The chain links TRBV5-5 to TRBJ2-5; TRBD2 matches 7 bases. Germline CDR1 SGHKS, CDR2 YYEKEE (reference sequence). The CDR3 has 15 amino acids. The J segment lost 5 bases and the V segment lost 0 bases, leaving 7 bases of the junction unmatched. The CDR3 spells CASSLDPRSGETQYF. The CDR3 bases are TGTGCCAGCAGCTTGGACCCCCGTAGCGGGGAGACCCAGTACTTC. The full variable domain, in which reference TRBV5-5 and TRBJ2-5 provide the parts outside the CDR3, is DAGVTQSPTHLIKTRGQQVTLRCSPISGHKSVSWYQQVLGQGPQFIFQYYEKEERGRGNFPDRFSARQFPNYSSELNVNALLLGDSALYLCASSLDPRSGETQYFGPGTRLLVL.

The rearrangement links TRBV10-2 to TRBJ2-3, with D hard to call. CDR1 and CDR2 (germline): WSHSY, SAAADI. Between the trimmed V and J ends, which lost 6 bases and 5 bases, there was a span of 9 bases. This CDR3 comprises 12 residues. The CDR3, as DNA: TGCGCCAGCAGCTCTGGCGTAGATACGCAGTATTTT. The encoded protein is CASSSGVDTQYF.

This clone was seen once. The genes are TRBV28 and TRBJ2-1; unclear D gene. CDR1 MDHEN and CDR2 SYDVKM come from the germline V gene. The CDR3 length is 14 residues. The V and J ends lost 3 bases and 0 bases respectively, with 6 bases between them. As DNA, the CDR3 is TGTGCCAGCAGTTTCACCGCCTCCTACAATGAGCAGTTCTTC. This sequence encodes CASSFTASYNEQFF.

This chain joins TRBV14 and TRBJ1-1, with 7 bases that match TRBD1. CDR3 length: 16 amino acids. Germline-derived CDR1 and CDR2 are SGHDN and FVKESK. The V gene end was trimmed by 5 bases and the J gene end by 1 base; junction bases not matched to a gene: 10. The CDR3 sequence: CASSLKPGQRNTEAFF. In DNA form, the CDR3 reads TGTGCCAGCAGCTTAAAACCGGGACAGAGGAACACTGAAGCTTTCTTT.

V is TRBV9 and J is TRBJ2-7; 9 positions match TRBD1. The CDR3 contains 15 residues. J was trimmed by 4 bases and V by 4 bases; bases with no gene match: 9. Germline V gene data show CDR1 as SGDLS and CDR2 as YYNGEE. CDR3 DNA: TGTGCCAGCAGCACCGGACAGGGGAATGATTACGAGCAGTACTTC. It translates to CASSTGQGNDYEQYF.

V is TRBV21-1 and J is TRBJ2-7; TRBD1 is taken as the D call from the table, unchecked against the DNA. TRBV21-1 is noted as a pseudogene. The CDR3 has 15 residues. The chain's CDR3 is CASSPQSAPCYEQYF. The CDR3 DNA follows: TGTGCCAGCAGCCCACAGAGTGCCCCCTGCTACGAGCAGTACTTC.

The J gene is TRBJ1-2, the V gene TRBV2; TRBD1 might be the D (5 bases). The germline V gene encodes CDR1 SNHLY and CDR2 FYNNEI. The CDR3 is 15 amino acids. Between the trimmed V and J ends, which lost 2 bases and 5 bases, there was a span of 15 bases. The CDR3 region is CASSERATDIYGYTF. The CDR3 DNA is TGTGCCAGCAGTGAAAGGGCGACAGATATTTATGGCTACACCTTC.

Written as DNA, the CDR3 is TGCGCCAGCAGCTATTATTCGGGAGTATCCTACGAGCAGTACTTC. Protein product: CASSYYSGVSYEQYF. This chain uses TRBV5-1 with TRBJ2-7, with D possibly being TRBD2 (6 bases). V was cut by 3 bases and J by 1 base, with 14 bases left in between. The CDR3 has 15 amino acids. Germline CDR1 and CDR2: SGHRS and YFSETQ. Together with reference TRBV5-1 and TRBJ2-7, the CDR3 gives the full variable domain: KAGVTQTPRYLIKTRGQQVTLSCSPISGHRSVSWYQQTPGQGLQFLFEYFSETQRNKGNFPGRFSGRQFSNSRSEMNVSTLELGDSALYLCASSYYSGVSYEQYFGPGTRLTVT.

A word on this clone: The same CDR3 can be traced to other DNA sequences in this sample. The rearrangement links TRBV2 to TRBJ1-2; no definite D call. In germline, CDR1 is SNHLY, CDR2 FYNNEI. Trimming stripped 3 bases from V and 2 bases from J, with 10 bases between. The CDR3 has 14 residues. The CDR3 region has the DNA TGTGCCAGCAGTGAGAAAGCAGCAAACTATGGCTACACCTTC. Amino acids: CASSEKAANYGYTF.

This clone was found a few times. The CDR3 DNA follows: TGTGCCAGCACGTCGAGGACAGAAGCTTTCTTT. Translating it yields CASTSRTEAFF. V is TRBV6-6 and J is TRBJ1-1; possible D gene TRBD1, 5 bases. V gave up 7 bases and J gave up 8 bases, with 11 bases separating them. Germline CDR1 is MNHNY and CDR2 is SVGAGI (reference sequence). The CDR3 spans 11 residues.

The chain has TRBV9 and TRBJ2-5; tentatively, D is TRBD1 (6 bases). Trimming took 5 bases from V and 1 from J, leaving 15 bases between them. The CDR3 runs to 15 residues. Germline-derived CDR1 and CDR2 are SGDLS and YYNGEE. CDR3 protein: CASSGVTGPQETQYF. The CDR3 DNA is TGTGCCAGCAGTGGAGTGACAGGCCCCCAAGAGACCCAGTACTTC. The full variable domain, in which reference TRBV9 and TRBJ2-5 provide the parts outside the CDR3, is DSGVTQTPKHLITATGQRVTLRCSPRSGDLSVYWYQQSLDQGLQFLIQYYNGEERAKGNILERFSAQQFPDLHSELNLSSLELGDSALYFCASSGVTGPQETQYFGPGTRLLVL.

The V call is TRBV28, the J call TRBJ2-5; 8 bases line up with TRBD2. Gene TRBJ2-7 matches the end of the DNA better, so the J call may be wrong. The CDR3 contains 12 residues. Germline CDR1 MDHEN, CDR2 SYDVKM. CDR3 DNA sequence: TGTGCCAGCAGTTTAGGGACTAGCGAGCAGTACTTC. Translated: CASSLGTSEQYF.

CDR3 in DNA: TGTGCCAGTAGTCCCTCGACAGGGCGGGAGCAGTACTTC. Translation gives CASSPSTGREQYF. The rearrangement links TRBV19 to TRBJ2-7; 7 bases align to TRBD1. There are 13 residues in the CDR3. Trimming took 5 bases from V and 7 from J; bases not matched to a gene: 8. Germline V gene sequence: CDR1 LNHDA, CDR2 SQIVND (reference sequence). The entire variable domain, with the rest obtained from reference TRBV19 and TRBJ2-7, is as follows: DGGITQSPKYLFRKEGQNVTLSCEQNLNHDAMYWYRQDPGQGLRLIYYSQIVNDFQKGDIAEGYSVSREKKESFPLTVTSAQKNPTAFYLCASSPSTGREQYFGPGTRLTVT.

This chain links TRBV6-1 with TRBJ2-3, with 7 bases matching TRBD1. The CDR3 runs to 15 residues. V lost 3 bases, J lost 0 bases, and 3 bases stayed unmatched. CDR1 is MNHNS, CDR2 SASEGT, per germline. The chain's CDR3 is CASSETTGSTDTQYF. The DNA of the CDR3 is TGTGCCAGCAGTGAGACGACAGGGAGCACAGATACGCAGTATTTT.

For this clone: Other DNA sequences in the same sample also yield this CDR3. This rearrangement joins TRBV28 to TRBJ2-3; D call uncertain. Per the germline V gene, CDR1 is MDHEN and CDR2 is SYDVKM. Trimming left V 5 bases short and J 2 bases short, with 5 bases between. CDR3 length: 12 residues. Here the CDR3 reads CASSLDTDTQYF. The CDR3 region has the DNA TGTGCCAGCAGTCTAGACACAGATACGCAGTATTTT.

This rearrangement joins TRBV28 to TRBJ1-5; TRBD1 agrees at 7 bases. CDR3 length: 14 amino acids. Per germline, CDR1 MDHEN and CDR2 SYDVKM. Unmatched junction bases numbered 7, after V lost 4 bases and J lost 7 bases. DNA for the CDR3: TGTGCCAGCAGTTCCGATTTCAGGGGGCAGCCCCAGCATTTT. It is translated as CASSSDFRGQPQHF.

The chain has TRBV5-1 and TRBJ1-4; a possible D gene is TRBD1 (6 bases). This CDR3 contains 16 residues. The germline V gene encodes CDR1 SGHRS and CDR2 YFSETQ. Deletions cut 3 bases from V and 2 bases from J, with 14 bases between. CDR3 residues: CASSSTYRATNEKLFF. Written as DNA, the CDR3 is TGCGCCAGCAGCTCGACTTACAGGGCGACTAATGAAAAACTGTTTTTT.

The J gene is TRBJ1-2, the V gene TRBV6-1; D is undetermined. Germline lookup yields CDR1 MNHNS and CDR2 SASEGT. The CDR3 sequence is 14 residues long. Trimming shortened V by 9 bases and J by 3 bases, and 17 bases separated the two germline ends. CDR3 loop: CASFLTADYYGYTF. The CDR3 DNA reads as TGTGCCAGTTTCCTTACGGCAGACTACTATGGCTACACCTTC.

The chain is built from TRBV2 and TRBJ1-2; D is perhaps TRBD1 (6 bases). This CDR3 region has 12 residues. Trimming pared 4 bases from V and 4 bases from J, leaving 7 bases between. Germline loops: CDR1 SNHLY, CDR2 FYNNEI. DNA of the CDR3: TGTGCCAGCAGTGGGACAGTCTATGGCTACACCTTC. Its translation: CASSGTVYGYTF. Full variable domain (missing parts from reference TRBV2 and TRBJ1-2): EPEVTQTPSHQVTQMGQEVILRCVPISNHLYFYWYRQILGQKVEFLVSFYNNEISEKSEIFDDQFSVERPDGSNFTLKIRSTKLEDSAMYFCASSGTVYGYTFGSGTRLTVV.

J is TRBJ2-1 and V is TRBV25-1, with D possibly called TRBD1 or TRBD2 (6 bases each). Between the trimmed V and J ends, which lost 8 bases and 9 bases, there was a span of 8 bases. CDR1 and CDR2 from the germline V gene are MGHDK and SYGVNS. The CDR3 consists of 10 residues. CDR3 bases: TGTGCCAGCGGAGGGGGTGAGCAGTTCTTC. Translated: CASGGGEQFF.

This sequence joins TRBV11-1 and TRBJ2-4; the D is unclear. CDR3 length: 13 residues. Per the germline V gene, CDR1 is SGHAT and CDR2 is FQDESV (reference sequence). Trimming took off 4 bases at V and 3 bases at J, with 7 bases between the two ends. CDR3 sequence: CASSSLNKNIQYF. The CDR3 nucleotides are TGTGCCAGCAGCTCTCTGAACAAAAACATTCAGTACTTC.